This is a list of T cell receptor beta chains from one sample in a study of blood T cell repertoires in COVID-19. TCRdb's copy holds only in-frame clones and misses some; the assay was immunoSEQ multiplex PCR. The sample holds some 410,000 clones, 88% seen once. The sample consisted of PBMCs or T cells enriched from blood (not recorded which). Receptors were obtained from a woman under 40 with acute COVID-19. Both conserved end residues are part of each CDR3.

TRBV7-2 CASSLVVGATWELFF
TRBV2 CASSSNDKNQPQHF
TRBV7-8 CASSSEGQPSEKLFF
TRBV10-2 CASSESRDRVSNQPQHF
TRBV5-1 CASSRTGDSNQPQHF
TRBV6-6 CASSRLAGGSTDTQYF
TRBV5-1 CASSLATGGTGELFF
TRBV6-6 CASAFRGMAEAFF
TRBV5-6 CASSLVRGNTDTQYF
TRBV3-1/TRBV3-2 CASSSGTGGREKLFF
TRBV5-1 CASSSQGGGELFF
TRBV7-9 CASSVGSRPGGEKLFF
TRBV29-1 CSVADSPNEKLFF
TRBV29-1 CSVDSQGDELFF
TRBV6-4 CASRKGLAGTGELFF
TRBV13 CASSLVDRGRNYGYTF
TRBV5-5 CASSFSTGGDYGYTF
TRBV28 CASSFRGANSYEQYF
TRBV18 CASSPDSAGGNTIYF
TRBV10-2 CASTADRAVEGAFF
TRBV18 CASSPGPTGGEGYTF
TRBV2 CASSEGNRGRNSPLHF
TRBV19 CASTVDRDPYGYTF
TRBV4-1 CASSHYGGNTEAFF
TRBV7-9 CASGRTGEADTQYF
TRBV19 CASSIDHATGRNTIYF
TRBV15 CATSSDRGIPYEQYF
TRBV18 CASSPSPPTGTISYGYTF
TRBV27 CASSLSMQGNQPQHF
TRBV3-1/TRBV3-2 CASSQEAGGYLSYNEQFF
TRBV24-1 CATSDSRPGTGNTEAFF
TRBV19 CASSVRQAQNTEAFF
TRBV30 CAWLGRQGISASNQPQHF
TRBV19 CASSGTGDLNEKLFF
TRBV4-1 CASSQGGTGSYEQYF
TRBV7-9 CASSPWGGQADTQYF
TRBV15 CATSRPPGLLRDTEQYF
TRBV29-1 CSVVSGVNTIYF
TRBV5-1 CASSSAGVSEQYF
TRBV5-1 CASSFRGAEAFF
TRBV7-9 CASSAGEGTQYF
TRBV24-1 CATRARGMNTEAFF
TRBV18 CASSLFTGVNEQFF
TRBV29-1 CSAHSGRNNEQFF
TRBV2 CASGEEPGQHSYEQYF
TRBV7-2 CASSSRRGSGFTDTQYF
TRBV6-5 CASRRDRGYNQPQHF
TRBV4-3 CASSQGQGDNYGYTF
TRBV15 CATSKGQGVREQYF
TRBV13 CASSLRTALGYTF
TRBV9 CASSTAGTEAFF
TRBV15 CATSIIGSRNTEAFF
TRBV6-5 CASTLRPPERDEQFF